This T cell receptor beta chain derives from a study of blood T cell repertoires in COVID-19. Turning to the study itself: T cells, B-cell-depleted T cells, or PBMCs provided the cDNA or gDNA that served as material.

Symptom resolution, clearance, or two negative PCRs marked donors in Cohort 3 as recovered. V lost 7 bases to trimming and J lost 5 bases; unmatched junction nucleotides: 12. Germline CDR1 reads SQVTM; CDR2 reads ANQGSEA. The CDR3 totals 14 residues. Study processing details: Estimation of nucleated cell counts relied on the amplification of reference gene primers. Assay used: immunoSEQ multiplex PCR; TCRdb lists only in-frame clones, some missing. The DNA was the basis for D and trimming; V, J and clone size are from that table. The table includes nearly 200,000 clones, 89% detected once. This clone was counted ten times or more.

The chain carries TRBV29-1 and TRBJ1-1; 8 bases are a match to TRBD1. The sample consisted of PBMCs or T cells enriched from blood (not recorded which). This TCR came from a woman between 18 and 30 years old who had recovered from COVID-19. CDR3 amino acids: CSADKQGDGTEAFF. The CDR3 DNA sequence: TGCAGCGCCGATAAACAGGGGGATGGGACTGAAGCTTTCTTT.